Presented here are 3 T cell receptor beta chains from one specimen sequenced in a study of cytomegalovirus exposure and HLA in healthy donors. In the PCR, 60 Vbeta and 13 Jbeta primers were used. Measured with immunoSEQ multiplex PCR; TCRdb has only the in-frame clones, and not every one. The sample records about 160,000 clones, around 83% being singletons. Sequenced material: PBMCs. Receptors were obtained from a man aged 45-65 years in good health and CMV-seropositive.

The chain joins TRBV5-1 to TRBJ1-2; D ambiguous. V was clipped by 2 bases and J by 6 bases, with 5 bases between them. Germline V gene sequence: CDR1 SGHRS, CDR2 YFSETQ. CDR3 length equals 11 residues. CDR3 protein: CASSLNNGYTF. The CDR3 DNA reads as TGCGCCAGCAGCTTAAACAATGGCTACACCTTC.

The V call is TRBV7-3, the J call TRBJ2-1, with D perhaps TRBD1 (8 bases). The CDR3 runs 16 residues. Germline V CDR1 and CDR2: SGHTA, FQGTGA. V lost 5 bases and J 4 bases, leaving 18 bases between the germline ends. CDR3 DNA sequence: TGTGCCAGCAGCCCATGGGGGGGGACAGGTTACAATGAGCAGTTCTTC. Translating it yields CASSPWGGTGYNEQFF.

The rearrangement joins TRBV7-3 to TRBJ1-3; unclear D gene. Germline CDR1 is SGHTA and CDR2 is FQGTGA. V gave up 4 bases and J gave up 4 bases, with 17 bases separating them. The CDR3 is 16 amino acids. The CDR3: CASSYSATGGGNTIYF. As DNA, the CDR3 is TGTGCCAGCAGCTATTCGGCCACCGGAGGGGGAAACACCATATATTTT.